This T cell receptor beta chain was obtained from a study of cytomegalovirus exposure and HLA in healthy donors. A single count supports this clone. Its antigen remains unknown. 13 Jbeta primers and 60 Vbeta primers were used for the PCR. The method was immunoSEQ multiplex PCR; TCRdb's version includes in-frame clones alone and lacks a portion of them. The sample includes 95,000 to 150,000 clones, approximately 83% seen only once; the top ten take about 3.9%. Findings and caveats of the study: Most TCR sequences were uncommon, yet certain public TCRs appeared in many donors. V segments that were indistinguishable, TRBV6-2 and TRBV6-3 among them, were omitted from analysis. When analyzed later, a missense DCLRE1C variant was found to be linked to TCR beta V- and J-gene trimming. 150 to 200 TCR beta chains were listed as cytomegalovirus-associated.

Trimming took 6 bases from V and 0 from J; bases not matched to a gene: 9. The germline V gene encodes CDR1 SGHTA and CDR2 FQGNSA. The CDR3 sequence is 18 residues long. Specimen: PBMCs. The TCR originated in a woman aged 40 to 50 in good health and CMV-seropositive. The chain uses TRBV7-2 and TRBJ2-2; 11 bases fit TRBD2. This CDR3 is CASRDSSGRHANTGELFF. Written as DNA, the CDR3 is TGTGCCAGCAGGGACTCTAGCGGGAGGCACGCGAACACCGGGGAGCTGTTTTTT. Full variable domain (outside the CDR3, taken from reference TRBV7-2 and TRBJ2-2): GAGVSQSPSNKVTEKGKDVELRCDPISGHTALYWYRQSLGQGLEFLIYFQGNSAPDKSGLPSDRFSAERTGGSVSTLTIQRTQQEDSAVYLCASRDSSGRHANTGELFFGEGSRLTVL.